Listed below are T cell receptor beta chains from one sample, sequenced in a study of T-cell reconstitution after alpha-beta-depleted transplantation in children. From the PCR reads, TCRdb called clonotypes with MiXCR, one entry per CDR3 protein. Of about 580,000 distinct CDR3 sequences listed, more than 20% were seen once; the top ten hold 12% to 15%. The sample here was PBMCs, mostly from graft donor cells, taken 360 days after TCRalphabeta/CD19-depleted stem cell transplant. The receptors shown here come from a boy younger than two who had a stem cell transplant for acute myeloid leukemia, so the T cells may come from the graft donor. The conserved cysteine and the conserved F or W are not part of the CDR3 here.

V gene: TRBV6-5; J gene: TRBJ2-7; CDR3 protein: ASTLAGDGSYEQY
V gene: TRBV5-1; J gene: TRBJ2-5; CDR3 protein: ASRDREGETQY
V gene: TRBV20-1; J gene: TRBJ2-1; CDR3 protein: SARDPGLPSGF
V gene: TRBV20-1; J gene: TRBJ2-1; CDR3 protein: SVLTTSGVRDEQF
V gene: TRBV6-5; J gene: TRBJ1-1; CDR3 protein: ASSYNFGGERNTEAF
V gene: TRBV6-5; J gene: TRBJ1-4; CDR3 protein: ASSYSRAEKLF
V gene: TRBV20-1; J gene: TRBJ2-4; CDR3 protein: SARDRRLAGYWDIQY
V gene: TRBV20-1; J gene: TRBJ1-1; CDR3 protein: SARPRVAWSEAF
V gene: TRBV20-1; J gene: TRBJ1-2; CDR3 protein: SARTAYGYT
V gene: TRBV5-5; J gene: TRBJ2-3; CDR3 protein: ASSGGTVSTDTQY
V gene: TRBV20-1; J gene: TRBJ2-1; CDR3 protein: SARDLGSEQF
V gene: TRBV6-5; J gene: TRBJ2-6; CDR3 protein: ASSSPGANVLT
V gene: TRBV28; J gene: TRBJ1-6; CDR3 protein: ASSVRDRVFSPLH
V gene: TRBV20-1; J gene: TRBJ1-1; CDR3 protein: SARSNRELSTEAF
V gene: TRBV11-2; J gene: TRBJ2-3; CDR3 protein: ASSLWGRTTDTQY
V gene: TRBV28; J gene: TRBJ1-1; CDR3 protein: ASSSPSGTKVEAF
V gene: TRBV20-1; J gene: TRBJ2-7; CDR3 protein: SARGARGETYEQY
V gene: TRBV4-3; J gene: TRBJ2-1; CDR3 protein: ASSRLGERGSGNEQF
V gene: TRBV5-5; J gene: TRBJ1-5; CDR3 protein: ASSLGPGTGISQPQH
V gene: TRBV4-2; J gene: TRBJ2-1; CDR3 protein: ASSQDGRDHSYNEQF
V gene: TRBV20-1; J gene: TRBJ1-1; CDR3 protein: SARVRGQNTEAF
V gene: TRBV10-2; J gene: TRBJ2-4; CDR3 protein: ASSGQERAKNIQY
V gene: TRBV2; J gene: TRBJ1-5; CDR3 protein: ASSGGDRSFYQPQH
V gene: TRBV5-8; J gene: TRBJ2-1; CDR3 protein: ASSSSAGGFNEQF
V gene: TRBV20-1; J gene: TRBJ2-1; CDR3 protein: SARLAGRISYNEQF
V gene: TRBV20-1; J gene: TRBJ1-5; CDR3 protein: SARGDPGQH